Below, one T cell receptor (beta chain) is given with its context. These data originate in a study of PD-L1 blockade in urothelial cancer. Study summary: Treatment start was followed by blood analysis at 3 weeks (second dose) and again at 6 weeks. Blood samples had a median of approximately 140,000 T cells, roughly 76,000 unique TCRs, and clonality 0.08 to 0.09.

The CDR3 is made up of 14 amino acids. V gave up 0 bases and J gave up 10 bases, with 14 bases separating them. CDR1 and CDR2 from the germline V gene are SGHNT and YYREEE (reference sequence). Sequencing was performed with immunoSEQ multiplex PCR; in TCRdb, only in-frame clones are kept and a portion is missing. Among around 25,000 clones, around 85% were seen once, and the ten largest hold around 3.3%. Sequenced material: PBMCs, taken around atezolizumab (anti-PD-L1) treatment. The chain uses TRBV5-4 and TRBJ2-1, with a possible D match to TRBD1 (5 bases). This TCR came from a man in his fifties with urothelial cancer. DNA for the CDR3: TGTGCCAGCAGCTTGGCACAGGCTACCGGGGAGCAGTTCTTC. Translated: CASSLAQATGEQFF. Drawing the rest from reference TRBV5-4 and TRBJ2-1, the complete variable domain is ETGVTQSPTHLIKTRGQQVTLRCSSQSGHNTVSWYQQALGQGPQFIFQYYREEENGRGNFPPRFSGLQFPNYSSELNVNALELDDSALYLCASSLAQATGEQFFGPGTRLTVL.